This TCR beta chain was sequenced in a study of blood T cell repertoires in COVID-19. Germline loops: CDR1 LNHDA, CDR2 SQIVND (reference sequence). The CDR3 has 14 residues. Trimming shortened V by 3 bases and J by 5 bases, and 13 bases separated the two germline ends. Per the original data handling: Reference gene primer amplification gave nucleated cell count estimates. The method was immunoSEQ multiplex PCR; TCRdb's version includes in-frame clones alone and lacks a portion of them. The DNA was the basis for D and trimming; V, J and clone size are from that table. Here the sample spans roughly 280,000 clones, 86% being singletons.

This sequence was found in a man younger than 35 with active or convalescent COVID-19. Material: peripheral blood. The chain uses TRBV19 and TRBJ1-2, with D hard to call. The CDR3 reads CASSMEGRRYGYTF. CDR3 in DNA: TGTGCCAGTAGTATGGAGGGCAGGCGGTATGGCTACACCTTC.